A selection of T cell receptor beta chains follows, all from one sample in a study of cytomegalovirus exposure and HLA in healthy donors. Method: immunoSEQ multiplex PCR; TCRdb's copy keeps in-frame clones and lacks some. The profile shows approximately 130,000 clones, 79% of them singletons. Sequenced material: PBMCs. Every receptor here comes from a male donor in good health and CMV-seronegative. CDR3s include the opening cysteine and the closing phenylalanine or tryptophan. Each record gives: J gene, clone size, V gene, D gene, CDR3 DNA, CDR3 protein. D genes are given only for firm matches. Clone size is stated in some rows and not others, as once, few, many or a class when expanded.

>TRBJ1-4|NA|TRBV11-3|NA
TGTGCCAGCAGCCCGCAGGGTCTGATTAATGAAAAACTGTTTTTT
CASSPQGLINEKLFF
>TRBJ1-5|NA|TRBV2|NA
TGTGCCAGCAGTGGCGTAACTAGCAATCAGCCCCAGCATTTT
CASSGVTSNQPQHF
>TRBJ2-6|NA|TRBV5-4|TRBD2
TGTGCCAGCAGCTTTAGCGGGGGGAGTACTGGGGCCAACGTCCTGACTTTC
CASSFSGGSTGANVLTF
>TRBJ2-7|NA|TRBV4-1|NA
TGCGCCAGCAGCCAAGATCCCGACGAGCAGTACTTC
CASSQDPDEQYF
>TRBJ2-5|NA|TRBV7-9|TRBD2
TGTGCCAGCAGCCCCGGGACTAGCGGGGGGCGGGAGACCCAGTACTTC
CASSPGTSGGRETQYF
>TRBJ2-1|NA|TRBV28|TRBD2
TGTGCCAGCATAAGCGGGGGGACCTACAATGAGCAGTTCTTC
CASISGGTYNEQFF
>TRBJ1-2|NA|TRBV7-9|TRBD1
TGTGCCAGCAGGATAGACAGGGGCGGCTACACCTTC
CASRIDRGGYTF
>TRBJ1-4|NA|TRBV25-1|TRBD1
TGTGCCAGCAGTGAATTTTCGGGACAGATTGCAACTAATGAAAAACTGTTTTTT
CASSEFSGQIATNEKLFF
>TRBJ1-6|NA|TRBV6-5|NA
TGTGCCAGCAGTTATGAGGGACAAAGGCGGCCCCTCCACTTT
CASSYEGQRRPLHF
>TRBJ1-6|NA|TRBV18|NA
TGTGCCAGCTCACCGGGGAGCTCCTATAATTCACCCCTCCACTTT
CASSPGSSYNSPLHF
>TRBJ2-7|once|TRBV29-1|NA
TGCAGCGGGAACTCAGACAGGCTCTACGAGCAGTACTTC
CSGNSDRLYEQYF
>TRBJ1-3|NA|TRBV5-6|NA
TGTGCCAGCACCTCCGGGGGGAGTCCGGGACCTCATTCTGGAAACACCATATATTTT
CASTSGGSPGPHSGNTIYF
>TRBJ2-7|NA|TRBV27|TRBD2
TGTGCCAGCAGTTTCTCTAGCGGGCCTCGTCGGGAGCAGTACTTC
CASSFSSGPRREQYF
>TRBJ1-1|NA|TRBV2|TRBD1
TGTGCCAGCTGGGCAGGGGGCACTGAAGCTTTCTTT
CASWAGGTEAFF
>TRBJ2-2|NA|TRBV12-5|TRBD2
TGTGCTAGTGAGGGGGCCGGACTAGCGATCACCGGGGAGCTGTTTTTT
CASEGAGLAITGELFF
>TRBJ2-5|few|TRBV7-9|TRBD1
TGTGCCAGCAGTTCGGGACAGGGGGCGAGGGAGCAGTACTTC
CASSSGQGAREQYF
>TRBJ2-7|NA|TRBV29-1|TRBD1
TGCAGCGTTCCGGGACAGGGTACCTACGAGCAGTACTTC
CSVPGQGTYEQYF
>TRBJ1-2|NA|TRBV27|TRBD1
TGTGCCAGCAGTTTATCACTCGCGGGACAGGGGGGCTATGGCTACACCTTC
CASSLSLAGQGGYGYTF
>TRBJ2-5|NA|TRBV7-2|NA
TGTGCCAGCAGCTTTAGGAACGGGGAGACCCAGTACTTC
CASSFRNGETQYF
>TRBJ1-2|NA|TRBV5-5|NA
TGTGCCAGCAGCCTGAACTATGGCTACACCTTC
CASSLNYGYTF
>TRBJ1-5|NA|TRBV27|TRBD1
TGTGCCAGCAAGGTCTCGAAAGGGACAGGGAAAGAAACGGGTCTAAATCAGCCCCAGCATTTT
CASKVSKGTGKETGLNQPQHF
>TRBJ1-2|NA|TRBV5-1|TRBD1
TGCGCCAGCAGCCGAAAAGATAAGGGGGCAGATGGCTACACCTTC
CASSRKDKGADGYTF
>TRBJ2-5|NA|TRBV5-1|TRBD2
TGCGCCAGCAGCTTGGCTGGACTAGCGGGGGGGCCGCCAGGGGAGACCCAGTACTTC
CASSLAGLAGGPPGETQYF
>TRBJ1-1|NA|TRBV12-1|NA
TGTGCCAGCAGCTTCCAAAGGACAGGGTTGAACACTGAAGCTTTCTTT
CASSFQRTGLNTEAFF
>TRBJ1-2|NA|TRBV5-8|TRBD1
TGTGCCAGCAGCTTGGTGAGGGACAGGGGGCATGGCTACACCTTC
CASSLVRDRGHGYTF
>TRBJ1-2|few|TRBV5-6|NA
TGTGCCAGCAGCTTGAGGGGATCGGAAACCTATGGCTACACCTTC
CASSLRGSETYGYTF
>TRBJ1-3|once|TRBV5-4|NA
TGTGCCAGCAGCTTGACAGGGTACGGAAACACCATATATTTT
CASSLTGYGNTIYF
>TRBJ2-1|few|TRBV6-5|TRBD2
TGTGCCAGCAGTTTGGGACTACCACCCGATGAGCAGTTCTTC
CASSLGLPPDEQFF
>TRBJ1-5|NA|TRBV19|TRBD1
TGTGCCACCCAAACCACCGGGACAGGGGGTAATCAGCCCCAGCATTTT
CATQTTGTGGNQPQHF
>TRBJ1-3|NA|TRBV27|NA
TGTGCCATCCCCTTGGGAGCTGGAAACACCATATATTTT
CAIPLGAGNTIYF
>TRBJ2-5|NA|TRBV10-3|NA
TGTGCCATCAGTGATGACAGACCCCAAGAGACCCAGTACTTC
CAISDDRPQETQYF
>TRBJ2-3|NA|TRBV6-1|TRBD2
TGTGCCAGCAACCGAGAACTAGCGTTAACAGATACGCAGTATTTT
CASNRELALTDTQYF
>TRBJ2-3|NA|TRBV6-4|TRBD2
TGTGCCAGCAGCCGGCTAGCGGGGGAAACAGATACGCAGTATTTT
CASSRLAGETDTQYF
>TRBJ1-1|NA|TRBV5-8|NA
TGTGCCAGCAGCCTTCCGGGACTAAATCCCGAAGCTTTCTTT
CASSLPGLNPEAFF
>TRBJ2-5|NA|TRBV10-2|TRBD2
TGCGCCAGCTCGACTAGCGGGGGGGAGACCCAGTACTTC
CASSTSGGETQYF
>TRBJ2-1|NA|TRBV10-3|TRBD1
TGTGCCATCAGTGAGTCGAAGGGGGCGGCCTACAATGAGCAGTTCTTC
CAISESKGAAYNEQFF
>TRBJ2-2|NA|TRBV29-1|NA
TGCAGCGTTGAGCGTAACACCGGGGAGCTGTTTTTT
CSVERNTGELFF
>TRBJ2-3|NA|TRBV5-1|TRBD2
TGCGCCAGCAGCTTGGCCGGGCTAGCGGGGACTACAGATACGCAGTATTTT
CASSLAGLAGTTDTQYF
>TRBJ2-3|once|TRBV27|TRBD2
TGTGCCAGCAGTTTCAACGTAGCGGGGGGGGGAGATACGCAGTATTTT
CASSFNVAGGGDTQYF
>TRBJ2-1|NA|TRBV2|TRBD2
TGTGCCAGCGGAGGACTAGCGGGGGACCCCGGGCAGTTCTTC
CASGGLAGDPGQFF
>TRBJ2-7|NA|TRBV10-3|TRBD1
TGTGCCATCAGTGTCAGGGACAGTCCCTACGAGCAGTACTTC
CAISVRDSPYEQYF
>TRBJ2-1|NA|TRBV7-2|NA
TGTGCCAGCAGCTCCTCGCTGGAAACGGGGACCTACAATGAGCAGTTCTTC
CASSSSLETGTYNEQFF
>TRBJ2-5|once|TRBV29-1|NA
TGCAGCGTTGAAGAGAACAGGGAAGGGCAGTACTTC
CSVEENREGQYF
>TRBJ1-1|once|TRBV6-5|TRBD1
TGTGCCAGCAGTCGGGACAGCATGAACACTGAAGCTTTCTTT
CASSRDSMNTEAFF
>TRBJ1-5|few|TRBV5-6|TRBD1
TGTGCCAGCAGCTACCGACAGGGCGTTCAGCCCCAGCATTTT
CASSYRQGVQPQHF
>TRBJ1-2|NA|TRBV5-4|TRBD1
TGTGCCAGCAGCTTGGGACAGGGTGAGAGTGGCTACACCTTC
CASSLGQGESGYTF
>TRBJ2-7|NA|TRBV7-9|NA
TGTGCCAGCAGCTCGTCCACGGGGTACGAGCAGTACTTC
CASSSSTGYEQYF
>TRBJ2-1|NA|TRBV27|NA
TGTGCCAGCAGTCCCCAGGGGCCGGGGCAGTTCTTC
CASSPQGPGQFF
>TRBJ1-2|NA|TRBV4-3|TRBD1
TGCGCCAGCAGCCATATTGACAGGGCGCATCGGGGCTATGGCTACACCTTC
CASSHIDRAHRGYGYTF
>TRBJ2-2|NA|TRBV5-5|TRBD1
TGTGCCAGCAGCTTGGATCGGCGACAGGGGGCGGCCGGGGAGCTGTTTTTT
CASSLDRRQGAAGELFF